The clone carrying this TCR beta chain was seen more than once but under ten times. Seattle researchers signed up patients amid active infection and tracked them longitudinally. This record belongs to a study of blood T cell repertoires in COVID-19. Study-wide background: PBMCs, B-cell-depleted T cells, or T cells provided the cDNA or gDNA that made up the material.

This CDR3 has 15 residues. Germline loops: CDR1 MNHEY, CDR2 SMNVEV (reference sequence). Trimming cost V 5 bases and J 5 bases; bases outside gene matches: 9. Original processing methods: Reference gene primer amplification yielded estimated nucleated cell counts. Repertoires were generated with immunoSEQ multiplex PCR, while TCRdb's copy carries only in-frame clones and drops some. V and J calls and clone size follow that table, whereas D and trimming were derived from the DNA. This table has about 68,000 clones, about 85% appearing once. The chain combines TRBV27 with TRBJ2-7; TRBD1 matches at 10 bases. Sequencing was carried out using peripheral blood. The TCR sequence derives from a woman aged 45-59 years with COVID-19, enrolled during active disease. The CDR3 nucleotides read TGTGCCAGCAGTCCTGGGACAGGGGACCTTCACGAGCAGTACTTC. The encoded protein is CASSPGTGDLHEQYF.